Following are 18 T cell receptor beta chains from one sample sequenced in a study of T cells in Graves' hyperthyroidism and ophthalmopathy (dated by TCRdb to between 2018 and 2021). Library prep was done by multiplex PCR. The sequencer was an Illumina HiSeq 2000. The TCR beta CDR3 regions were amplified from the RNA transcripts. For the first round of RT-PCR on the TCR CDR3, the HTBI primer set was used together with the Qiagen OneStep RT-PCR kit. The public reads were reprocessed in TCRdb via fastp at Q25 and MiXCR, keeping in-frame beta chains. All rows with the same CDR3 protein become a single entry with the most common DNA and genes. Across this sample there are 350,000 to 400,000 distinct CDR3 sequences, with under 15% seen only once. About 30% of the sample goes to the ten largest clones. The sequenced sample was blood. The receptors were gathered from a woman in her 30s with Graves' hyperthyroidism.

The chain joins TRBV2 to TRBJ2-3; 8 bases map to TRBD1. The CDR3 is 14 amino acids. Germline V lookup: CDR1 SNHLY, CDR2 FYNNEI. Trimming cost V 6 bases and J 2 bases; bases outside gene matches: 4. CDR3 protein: CASRNRGATDTQYF. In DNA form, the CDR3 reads TGTGCCAGCAGGAACAGGGGGGCCACAGATACGCAGTATTTT.

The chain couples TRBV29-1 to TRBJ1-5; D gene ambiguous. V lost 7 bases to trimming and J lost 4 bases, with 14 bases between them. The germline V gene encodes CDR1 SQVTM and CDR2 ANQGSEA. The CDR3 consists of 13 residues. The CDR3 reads CSARSSLNQPQHF. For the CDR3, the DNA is TGCAGCGCTCGATCCTCCCTAAATCAGCCCCAGCATTTT.

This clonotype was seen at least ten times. CDR3 in amino acids: CASSYIAGPVEQYF. The CDR3 nucleotides are TGTGCCAGCAGTTACATAGCGGGCCCGGTGGAGCAGTACTTC. The rearrangement links TRBV6-6 to TRBJ2-7, with 7 bases lining up with TRBD2. Germline V gene sequence: CDR1 MNHNY, CDR2 SVGAGI (reference sequence). Trimming at V came to 2 bases and at J to 7 bases, leaving 8 bases not matched to a gene. The CDR3 consists of 14 residues.

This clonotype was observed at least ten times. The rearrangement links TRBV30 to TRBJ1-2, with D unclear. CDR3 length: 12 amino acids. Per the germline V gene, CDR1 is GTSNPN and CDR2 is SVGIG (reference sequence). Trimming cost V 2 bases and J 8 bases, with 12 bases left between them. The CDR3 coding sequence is TGTGCCTGGAGTCCACCGGGAGGGGGCTACACCTTC. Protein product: CAWSPPGGGYTF.

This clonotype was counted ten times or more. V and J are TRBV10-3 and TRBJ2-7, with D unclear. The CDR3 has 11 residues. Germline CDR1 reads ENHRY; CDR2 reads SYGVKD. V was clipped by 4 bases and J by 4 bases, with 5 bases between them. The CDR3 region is CAISGSYEQYF. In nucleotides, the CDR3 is TGTGCCATCAGTGGATCTTACGAGCAGTACTTC.

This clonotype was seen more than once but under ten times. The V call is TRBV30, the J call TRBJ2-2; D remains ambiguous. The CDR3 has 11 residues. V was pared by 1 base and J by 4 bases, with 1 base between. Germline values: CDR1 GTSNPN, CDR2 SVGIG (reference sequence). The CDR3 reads CAWSGTGELFF. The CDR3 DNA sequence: TGTGCCTGGAGTGGCACCGGGGAGCTGTTTTTT.

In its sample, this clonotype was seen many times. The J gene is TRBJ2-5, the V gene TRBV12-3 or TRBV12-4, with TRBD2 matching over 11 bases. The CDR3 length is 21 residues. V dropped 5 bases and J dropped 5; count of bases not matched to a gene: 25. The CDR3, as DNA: TGTGCCAGCAGTACCGGACCTTTCTGGGCTAGCGGGAGGATCAATGCGGAGACCCAGTACTTC. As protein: CASSTGPFWASGRINAETQYF.

DNA of the CDR3: TGTGCCAGCAGCTTCGTGGGCGGAGCCGTTGGTACGCAGTATTTT. Protein product: CASSFVGGAVGTQYF. The V gene is TRBV7-9, the J gene TRBJ2-3; D not certain. There are 15 residues in the CDR3. With 3 bases removed from V and 8 bases from J, the gap between germline ends came to 18 bases. The V gene's germline CDR1 is SEHNR and CDR2 FQNEAQ (reference sequence). Based on the CDR3 plus reference TRBV7-9 and TRBJ2-3, the full variable domain is DTGVSQNPRHKITKRGQNVTFRCDPISEHNRLYWYRQTLGQGPEFLTYFQNEAQLEKSRLLSDRFSAERPKGSFSTLEIQRTEQGDSAMYLCASSFVGGAVGTQYFGPGTRLTVL.

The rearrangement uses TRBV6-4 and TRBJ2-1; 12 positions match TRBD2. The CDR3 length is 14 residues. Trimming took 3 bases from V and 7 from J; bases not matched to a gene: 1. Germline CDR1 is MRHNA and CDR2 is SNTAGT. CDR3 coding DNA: TGTGCCAGCAGTGAGCTAGCGGGAGGGAATGAGCAGTTCTTC. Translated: CASSELAGGNEQFF.

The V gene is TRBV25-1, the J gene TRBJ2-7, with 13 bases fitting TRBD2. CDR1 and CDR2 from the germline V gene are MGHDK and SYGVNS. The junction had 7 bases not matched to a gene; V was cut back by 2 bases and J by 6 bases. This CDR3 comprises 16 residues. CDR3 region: CASSEPGTSGALEQYF. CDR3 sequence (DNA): TGTGCCAGCAGTGAACCGGGGACTAGCGGGGCGCTCGAGCAGTACTTC.

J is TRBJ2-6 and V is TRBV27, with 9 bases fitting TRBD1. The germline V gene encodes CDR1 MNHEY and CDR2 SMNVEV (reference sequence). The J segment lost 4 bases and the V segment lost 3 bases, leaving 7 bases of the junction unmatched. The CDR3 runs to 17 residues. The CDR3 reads CASSFRDRVAGANVLTF. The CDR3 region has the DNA TGTGCCAGCAGTTTTCGGGACAGGGTGGCAGGGGCCAACGTCCTGACTTTC.

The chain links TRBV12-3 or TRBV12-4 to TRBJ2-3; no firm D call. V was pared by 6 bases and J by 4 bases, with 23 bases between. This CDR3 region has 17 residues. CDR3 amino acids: CASSRTTTVSSADTQYF. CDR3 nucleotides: TGTGCCAGCAGCCGAACCACGACGGTATCAAGCGCAGATACGCAGTATTTT.

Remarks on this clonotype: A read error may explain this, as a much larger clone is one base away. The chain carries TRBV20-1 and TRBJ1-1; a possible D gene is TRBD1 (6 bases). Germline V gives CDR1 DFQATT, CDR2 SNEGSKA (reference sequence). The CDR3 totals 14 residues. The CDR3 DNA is TGCAGTGCTAGACAGGGGATAAGGTACACTGAAGCTCTCTTT. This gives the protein CSARQGIRYTEALF.

The CDR3 bases are TGTGCCAGCAGCTTTATAGGGATTCCAAACTATGGCTACACCTTC. It codes for CASSFIGIPNYGYTF. The chain uses TRBV6-4 and TRBJ1-2, with D uncertain. Looked up from germline, CDR1 is MRHNA and CDR2 is SNTAGT. CDR3 size: 15 residues. V lost 6 bases, J lost 2 bases, and 16 bases lay in between.

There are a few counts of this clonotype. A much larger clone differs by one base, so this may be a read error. CDR3 protein: CAWSVGATNTGELFF. The CDR3 DNA sequence: TGTGCCTGGAGTGTTGGGGCAACGAACACCGGGGAGCTGTTTTTT. V and J are TRBV30 and TRBJ2-2; TRBD1 might be the D (5 bases). The length of the CDR3 is 15 residues. V lost 0 bases, J lost 0 bases, and 8 bases lay in between. Germline V gene lookup returns CDR1 GTSNPN and CDR2 SVGIG (reference sequence).

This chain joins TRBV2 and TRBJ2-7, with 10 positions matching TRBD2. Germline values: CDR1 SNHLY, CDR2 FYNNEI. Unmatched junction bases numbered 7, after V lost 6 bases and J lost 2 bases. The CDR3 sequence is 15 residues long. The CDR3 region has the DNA TGTGCCAGCAGGGCGGAGCGGGAGGGGGCCTACGAGCAGTACTTC. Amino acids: CASRAEREGAYEQYF. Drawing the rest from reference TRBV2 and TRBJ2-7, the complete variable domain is EPEVTQTPSHQVTQMGQEVILRCVPISNHLYFYWYRQILGQKVEFLVSFYNNEISEKSEIFDDQFSVERPDGSNFTLKIRSTKLEDSAMYFCASRAEREGAYEQYFGPGTRLTVT.

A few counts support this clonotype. The CDR3 sequence: CSAHFTSASSYNEQFF. The CDR3, as DNA: TGCAGTGCTCACTTTACTAGCGCGAGCTCCTACAATGAGCAGTTCTTC. This sequence joins TRBV20-1 and TRBJ2-1; 7 bases map to TRBD2. The CDR3 length is 16 residues. Germline trimming cut 5 bases from V and 0 bases from J; bases unmatched to any gene: 10. The germline CDR1 and CDR2 sequences are DFQATT and SNEGSKA (reference sequence).

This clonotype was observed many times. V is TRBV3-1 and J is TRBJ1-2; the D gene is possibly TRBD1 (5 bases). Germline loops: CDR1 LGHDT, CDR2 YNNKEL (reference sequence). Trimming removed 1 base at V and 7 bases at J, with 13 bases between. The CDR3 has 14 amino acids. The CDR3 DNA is TGTGCCAGCAGCCAAGGTGGGGGATGGCTTGGCTACACCTTC. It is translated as CASSQGGGWLGYTF.